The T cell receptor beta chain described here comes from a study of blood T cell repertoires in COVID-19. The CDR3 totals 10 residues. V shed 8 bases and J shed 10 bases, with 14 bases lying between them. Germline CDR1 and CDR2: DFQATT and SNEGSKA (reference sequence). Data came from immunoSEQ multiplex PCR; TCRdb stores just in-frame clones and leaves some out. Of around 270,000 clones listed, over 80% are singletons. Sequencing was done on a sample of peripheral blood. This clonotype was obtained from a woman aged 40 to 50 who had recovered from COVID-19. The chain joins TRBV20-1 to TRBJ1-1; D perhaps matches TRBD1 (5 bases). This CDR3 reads CSSLGVVAFF. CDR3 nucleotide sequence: TGCAGTTCGCTAGGGGTGGTAGCTTTCTTT.